The source of this T cell receptor beta chain is a study of CD8+ T cells in alopecia areata (dated by TCRdb to about 2018). General notes on the study: The treated patients took part in an open-label pilot trial in which moderate-to-severe alopecia areata was treated with oral tofacitinib at 5 to 10 mg twice daily. Tofacitinib was administered for 6 to 18 months, and 6 months of follow-up off drug were then conducted to assess delayed response and recurrence. In both human patients and the C3H/HeJ mouse model, the study applied high-throughput TCRbeta sequencing to look at T cell clonal expansion in alopecia areata. In humans, TCRbeta sequencing was performed on scalp tissue and on sorted CD4+ and CD8+ peripheral blood T cells from healthy controls and from patients with patchy or totalis/universalis alopecia areata. Biopsies were taken from tofacitinib-treated patients at baseline and at 4 and 24 weeks of treatment, and a later scalp biopsy was taken in several of the tofacitinib-treated patients. Scalp clonality was compared among normal scalp (n=4), patchy alopecia areata scalp (n=8), and alopecia totalis/universalis scalp (n=8). RNA came from the PAXgene miRNA kit for fixed scalp, the miRNeasy kit for PBMCs, and the RNeasy kit for mouse skin. immunoSEQ multiplex PCR using 35 Vbeta forward primers and 13 Jbeta reverse primers was used to amplify TCRbeta CDR3 regions.

V is shortened by 2 bases, J by 9 bases, and the region joining them spans 12 bases. Spanning cysteine to phenylalanine, the CDR3 consists of 13 amino acids. The entry retains the CDR3 DNA only, 39 bases that are in frame from base 1. CDR1 and CDR2, looked up from the germline V gene, are SGHDT and YYEEEE. A note on this clone: What this receptor recognizes is not known. No much larger clone exists at a distance of one base, and base qualities are not known.

The library came from the immunoSEQ multiplex PCR assay. RNA was extracted from all samples and reverse transcribed into cDNA as template for TCR sequencing. SuperScript III was used for first-strand cDNA synthesis, primed with a 2:1 mix of oligo-dT and random hexamers. A synthetic immune receptor repertoire was used to gauge amplification bias, and whatever bias remained was removed computationally. The source study handled its data this way. Raw reads were preprocessed to remove errors, and CDR3 was defined according to IMGT conventions as the region from the conserved cysteine to phenylalanine. Clonality was computed by normalizing Shannon entropy by log2 of the number of productive unique TCRs and subtracting the result from 1. Whether each scalp clone was CD4 or CD8 was inferred by checking scalp TCRbeta sequences against the CD4 and CD8 repertoires from sorted blood. TCRdb limited this immuneACCESS table to in-frame rearrangements with V and J called. A share of clones is missing; checked studies link under half to unresolved V genes, and the rest is unexplained. V, J and clone size are taken as reported in that table, and D and trimming were inferred from the DNA itself. The sample records hundreds of thousands of clones, roughly two thirds of which are singletons. In total, the top ten clones hold 1% to 1.5% of the sample.

The label giving this sample's time point can be read as: baseline before oral tofacitinib. Peripheral blood and lesional scalp punch biopsies were obtained from patients with alopecia areata. PBMCs were isolated by density centrifugation and stained for CD3, CD4 and CD8, and CD4+ and CD8+ T cells were sorted on a FACSAria. General findings and caveats noted by the study authors: Higher clonality and more expanded CD8+ clones were observed in lesional scalp than in normal scalp, particularly in alopecia totalis/universalis, a finding suggestive of antigenic drive. Scalp TCR repertoire analysis is complicated because resident alphabeta T cells in normal human skin are also sequenced, whereas mouse skin is dominated by gammadelta T cells. Shared TCR sequences between patients were less evident than in mice, which may be partly attributable to HLA diversity in the patient population.

This clonotype was sampled from a human donor with alopecia areata. Recombination linked TRBV5-6 to TRBJ2-1; confidence is insufficient to name the D gene. The sequences come from CD4+ T cells sorted from blood, collected at week 0. The CDR3 is CASSFRIQSEQFF. The nucleotide sequence is given as TGTGCCAGCAGCTTTAGGATTCAGAGTGAGCAGTTCTTC.